Listed below are T cell receptor beta chains from one sample, sequenced in a study of chemoradiotherapy in HPV16-positive cancers. TCRdb's table, derived via immunoSEQ multiplex PCR, lists solely in-frame clones and lacks some. The sample lists roughly 24,000 clones; roughly 90% were seen once. Material: blood, obtained from a patient who underwent chemoradiotherapy. The receptors shown here come from a human donor with HPV-associated anogenital cancer. The CDR3 runs from the conserved cysteine through the conserved F or W. Fields, in order: clone size, V gene, D gene, J gene, CDR3 protein, CDR3 DNA. The D gene is left open where the match is weak. A row's size may be missing; if present it is once, few, many or a size class.

clone_size: NA; v_call: TRBV29-1; d_call: TRBD1; j_call: TRBJ1-4; cdr3_aa: CSVRRTGGANEKLFF; cdr3_nt: TGCAGCGTAAGACGGACAGGGGGCGCTAATGAAAAACTGTTTTTT
clone_size: once; v_call: TRBV9; d_call: TRBD1; j_call: TRBJ2-5; cdr3_aa: CASSQGDRQETQYF; cdr3_nt: TGTGCCAGCAGCCAGGGGGACAGACAAGAGACCCAGTACTTC
clone_size: few; v_call: TRBV2; d_call: NA; j_call: TRBJ2-7; cdr3_aa: CASRPRWSGEQYF; cdr3_nt: TGTGCCAGCAGACCCCGTTGGTCAGGGGAGCAGTACTTC
clone_size: NA; v_call: TRBV7-2; d_call: NA; j_call: TRBJ1-3; cdr3_aa: CASSTDSGNTIYF; cdr3_nt: TGTGCCAGCAGTACAGACTCTGGAAACACCATATATTTT
clone_size: NA; v_call: TRBV10-1; d_call: TRBD1; j_call: TRBJ1-4; cdr3_aa: CASSESIRPGQGNEKLFF; cdr3_nt: TGCGCCAGCAGTGAGTCTATTAGGCCGGGACAGGGGAATGAAAAACTGTTTTTT
clone_size: NA; v_call: TRBV7-9; d_call: NA; j_call: TRBJ2-5; cdr3_aa: CASSFAAGIQETQYF; cdr3_nt: TGTGCCAGCAGCTTCGCGGCAGGGATACAAGAGACCCAGTACTTC
clone_size: NA; v_call: TRBV7-2; d_call: NA; j_call: TRBJ1-1; cdr3_aa: CASSFVIRGNGEAFF; cdr3_nt: TGTGCCAGCAGCTTCGTTATCAGGGGAAACGGTGAAGCTTTCTTT
clone_size: NA; v_call: TRBV11-2; d_call: NA; j_call: TRBJ2-5; cdr3_aa: CASSSLSQETQYF; cdr3_nt: TGTGCCAGCAGCTCCCTTAGCCAAGAGACCCAGTACTTC
clone_size: NA; v_call: TRBV4-2; d_call: NA; j_call: TRBJ2-5; cdr3_aa: CASSQPESQETQYF; cdr3_nt: TGTGCCAGCAGCCAACCAGAATCACAAGAGACCCAGTACTTC
clone_size: NA; v_call: TRBV7-9; d_call: NA; j_call: TRBJ2-2; cdr3_aa: CASHASAGVGTGELFF; cdr3_nt: TGTGCCAGCCACGCCTCAGCGGGCGTGGGCACCGGGGAGCTGTTTTTT
clone_size: NA; v_call: TRBV4-1; d_call: NA; j_call: TRBJ1-1; cdr3_aa: CASSLGLWQGLDLNTEAFF; cdr3_nt: TGCGCCAGCAGCCTCGGTTTGTGGCAGGGACTAGACCTGAACACTGAAGCTTTCTTT
clone_size: NA; v_call: TRBV4-1; d_call: TRBD2; j_call: TRBJ2-1; cdr3_aa: CASSQDPASGIYNEQFF; cdr3_nt: TGCGCCAGCAGCCAAGATCCCGCTAGCGGGATTTACAATGAGCAGTTCTTC
clone_size: NA; v_call: TRBV19; d_call: TRBD1; j_call: TRBJ2-2; cdr3_aa: CASRGRQGANTGELFF; cdr3_nt: TGTGCCAGTAGGGGACGACAGGGGGCGAACACCGGGGAGCTGTTTTTT
clone_size: NA; v_call: TRBV7-3; d_call: NA; j_call: TRBJ2-1; cdr3_aa: CASSLSSYNEQFF; cdr3_nt: TGTGCCAGCAGCTTAAGTTCCTACAATGAGCAGTTCTTC
clone_size: NA; v_call: TRBV6-6; d_call: TRBD2; j_call: TRBJ2-1; cdr3_aa: CASSYVGGLGNNEQFF; cdr3_nt: TGTGCCAGCAGTTACGTGGGGGGACTAGGGAACAATGAGCAGTTCTTC
clone_size: NA; v_call: TRBV7-9; d_call: TRBD1; j_call: TRBJ1-2; cdr3_aa: CASSVQGESGGYTF; cdr3_nt: TGTGCCAGCAGCGTTCAGGGGGAGTCGGGAGGCTACACCTTC
clone_size: NA; v_call: TRBV9; d_call: NA; j_call: TRBJ2-3; cdr3_aa: CASSVRGGPDTQYF; cdr3_nt: TGTGCCAGCAGCGTACGCGGGGGCCCAGATACGCAGTATTTT
clone_size: NA; v_call: TRBV28; d_call: NA; j_call: TRBJ1-5; cdr3_aa: CASSFRFTSDGNQPQHF; cdr3_nt: TGTGCCAGCAGTTTTCGTTTTACCTCGGACGGCAATCAGCCCCAGCATTTT
clone_size: NA; v_call: TRBV28; d_call: NA; j_call: TRBJ2-7; cdr3_aa: CASSPTFTGQYF; cdr3_nt: TGTGCCAGCAGTCCCACTTTTACCGGGCAGTACTTC
clone_size: few; v_call: TRBV11-2; d_call: NA; j_call: TRBJ1-2; cdr3_aa: CASSLDAGYGYTF; cdr3_nt: TGTGCCAGCAGCTTAGATGCGGGCTATGGCTACACCTTC
clone_size: NA; v_call: TRBV19; d_call: TRBD2; j_call: TRBJ2-1; cdr3_aa: CASSMGLAGGNEQFF; cdr3_nt: TGTGCCAGTAGTATGGGACTAGCGGGAGGCAATGAGCAGTTCTTC
clone_size: NA; v_call: TRBV7-9; d_call: NA; j_call: TRBJ1-2; cdr3_aa: CASSLVGRRSSYGYTF; cdr3_nt: TGTGCCAGCAGCTTAGTGGGCAGGAGGTCCTCCTATGGCTACACCTTC
clone_size: NA; v_call: TRBV4-2; d_call: TRBD2; j_call: TRBJ2-3; cdr3_aa: CASSTGTRTDTQYF; cdr3_nt: TGTGCCAGCAGCACCGGGACTAGAACAGATACGCAGTATTTT
clone_size: NA; v_call: TRBV21-1; d_call: NA; j_call: TRBJ2-1; cdr3_aa: CASSKEPTGAHNEQFF; cdr3_nt: TGTGCCAGCAGCAAAGAACCCACAGGGGCCCACAATGAGCAGTTCTTC
clone_size: few; v_call: TRBV15; d_call: TRBD2; j_call: TRBJ2-3; cdr3_aa: CATSASGSASDTQYF; cdr3_nt: TGTGCCACCAGCGCAAGCGGGAGCGCGTCAGATACGCAGTATTTT
clone_size: NA; v_call: TRBV5-1; d_call: TRBD1; j_call: TRBJ1-5; cdr3_aa: CASSLGGTGGADQPQHF; cdr3_nt: TGCGCCAGCAGCTTGGGGGGGACAGGGGGCGCGGATCAGCCCCAGCATTTT
clone_size: NA; v_call: TRBV7-9; d_call: NA; j_call: TRBJ1-1; cdr3_aa: CASSLTGTIAEAFF; cdr3_nt: TGTGCCAGCAGCTTAACAGGGACTATCGCTGAAGCTTTCTTT
clone_size: NA; v_call: TRBV7-2; d_call: NA; j_call: TRBJ1-2; cdr3_aa: CASSSRAEVGYTF; cdr3_nt: TGTGCCAGCAGCTCGCGGGCCGAAGTTGGCTACACCTTC
clone_size: few; v_call: TRBV15; d_call: NA; j_call: TRBJ2-4; cdr3_aa: CATSRDRDAKNIQYF; cdr3_nt: TGTGCCACCAGCAGAGATAGGGATGCCAAAAACATTCAGTACTTC
clone_size: NA; v_call: TRBV7-2; d_call: TRBD1; j_call: TRBJ1-2; cdr3_aa: CASSSSSGTGPLEYGYTF; cdr3_nt: TGTGCCAGCAGCTCGAGCTCCGGGACAGGGCCTTTGGAGTATGGCTACACCTTC
clone_size: NA; v_call: TRBV18; d_call: NA; j_call: TRBJ2-2; cdr3_aa: CASSPVGTGELFF; cdr3_nt: TGTGCCAGCTCTCCGGTCGGGACCGGGGAGCTGTTTTTT
clone_size: NA; v_call: TRBV7-2; d_call: TRBD1; j_call: TRBJ1-1; cdr3_aa: CASSLTDRGMSEAFF; cdr3_nt: TGTGCCAGCAGCTTGACCGACAGGGGGATGTCTGAAGCTTTCTTT
clone_size: NA; v_call: TRBV2; d_call: NA; j_call: TRBJ1-4; cdr3_aa: CASSESELNNEKLFF; cdr3_nt: TGTGCCAGCAGTGAGTCGGAACTTAATAATGAAAAACTGTTTTTT
clone_size: NA; v_call: TRBV5-4; d_call: NA; j_call: TRBJ2-2; cdr3_aa: CASSFSSLVYTGELFF; cdr3_nt: TGTGCCAGCAGCTTTTCTAGTCTAGTCTACACCGGGGAGCTGTTTTTT
clone_size: NA; v_call: TRBV4-3; d_call: NA; j_call: TRBJ2-7; cdr3_aa: CASSQGWFEQGYEQYF; cdr3_nt: TGCGCCAGCAGCCAAGGTTGGTTTGAACAGGGCTACGAGCAGTACTTC
clone_size: once; v_call: TRBV7-2; d_call: TRBD1; j_call: TRBJ1-2; cdr3_aa: CASSLARLKAGTGLNYGYTF; cdr3_nt: TGTGCCAGCAGCTTAGCGAGGTTGAAGGCGGGGACAGGGTTAAACTATGGCTACACCTTC
clone_size: NA; v_call: TRBV19; d_call: TRBD1; j_call: TRBJ2-7; cdr3_aa: CASSMGTGGFEQYF; cdr3_nt: TGTGCCAGTAGTATGGGGACAGGGGGCTTCGAGCAGTACTTC
clone_size: NA; v_call: TRBV5-1; d_call: NA; j_call: TRBJ2-2; cdr3_aa: CASSLAIGVNTGELFF; cdr3_nt: TGCGCCAGCAGCTTGGCCATCGGGGTCAACACCGGGGAGCTGTTTTTT
clone_size: NA; v_call: TRBV9; d_call: TRBD1; j_call: TRBJ2-7; cdr3_aa: CASSPHRGGSYEQYF; cdr3_nt: TGTGCCAGCAGCCCCCACAGGGGTGGGTCCTACGAGCAGTACTTC
clone_size: NA; v_call: TRBV19; d_call: NA; j_call: TRBJ2-6; cdr3_aa: CASSNPGSMGAPGANVLTF; cdr3_nt: TGTGCCAGTAGTAACCCAGGGTCTATGGGGGCGCCCGGGGCCAACGTCCTGACTTTC
clone_size: NA; v_call: TRBV5-5; d_call: TRBD1; j_call: TRBJ1-1; cdr3_aa: CASSLGTGNTEAFF; cdr3_nt: TGTGCCAGCAGCTTGGGGACAGGGAACACTGAAGCTTTCTTT
clone_size: NA; v_call: TRBV18; d_call: TRBD1; j_call: TRBJ1-2; cdr3_aa: CASSQGQALEGYTF; cdr3_nt: TGTGCCAGCTCACAAGGACAGGCCCTTGAGGGCTACACCTTC
clone_size: once; v_call: TRBV9; d_call: NA; j_call: TRBJ2-3; cdr3_aa: CASSVESGAGAGGDTQYF; cdr3_nt: TGTGCCAGCAGCGTAGAGTCAGGGGCGGGGGCCGGCGGAGATACGCAGTATTTT
clone_size: NA; v_call: TRBV6-5; d_call: NA; j_call: TRBJ2-5; cdr3_aa: CASSYLSAKETQYF; cdr3_nt: TGTGCCAGCAGTTATCTGTCTGCAAAAGAGACCCAGTACTTC
clone_size: NA; v_call: TRBV2; d_call: TRBD2; j_call: TRBJ2-3; cdr3_aa: CASRMGLAGATDTQYF; cdr3_nt: TGTGCCAGCAGGATGGGACTAGCGGGGGCCACAGATACGCAGTATTTT
clone_size: NA; v_call: TRBV19; d_call: TRBD1; j_call: TRBJ2-7; cdr3_aa: CASRETGKYEQYF; cdr3_nt: TGTGCCAGTAGGGAGACAGGGAAGTACGAGCAGTACTTC
clone_size: NA; v_call: TRBV27; d_call: NA; j_call: TRBJ2-7; cdr3_aa: CASLPLSPGVGSYEQYF; cdr3_nt: TGTGCCAGCCTCCCCTTAAGTCCGGGGGTTGGTTCCTACGAGCAGTACTTC
clone_size: once; v_call: TRBV29-1; d_call: NA; j_call: TRBJ1-1; cdr3_aa: CSVEIPIRGTEAFF; cdr3_nt: TGCAGCGTTGAAATCCCGATACGGGGCACTGAAGCTTTCTTT
clone_size: few; v_call: TRBV28; d_call: TRBD1; j_call: TRBJ1-2; cdr3_aa: CASSRPGQGLYGYTF; cdr3_nt: TGTGCCAGCAGCCGACCGGGACAGGGGCTCTATGGCTACACCTTC
clone_size: NA; v_call: TRBV28; d_call: NA; j_call: TRBJ2-2; cdr3_aa: CASSTGGAGELFF; cdr3_nt: TGTGCCAGCAGTACAGGAGGGGCCGGGGAGCTGTTTTTT
clone_size: NA; v_call: TRBV9; d_call: NA; j_call: TRBJ2-6; cdr3_aa: CASSVAGGGSSGANVLTF; cdr3_nt: TGTGCCAGCAGCGTGGCAGGGGGGGGTTCCTCTGGGGCCAACGTCCTGACTTTC
clone_size: NA; v_call: TRBV5-4; d_call: NA; j_call: TRBJ2-2; cdr3_aa: CASAPGGAGNTGELFF; cdr3_nt: TGTGCCAGCGCTCCCGGTGGGGCGGGAAACACCGGGGAGCTGTTTTTT